This passage covers 14 T cell receptor beta chains from one sample sequenced in a study of OX40 agonist ivuxolimab in advanced cancers. Clones were sequenced by immunoSEQ multiplex PCR, and TCRdb holds only the in-frame ones, with some missing. The table lists nearly 110,000 clones, over 75% of them singletons. The sample consisted of CD4+ or CD8+ T cells sorted from blood, taken in a trial of the OX40 agonist ivuxolimab. The origin of the receptors is an adult with an advanced solid tumor such as melanoma, head and neck, liver or kidney cancer.

Here the CDR3 reads CASSSGTGTYYEQYF. CDR3 DNA: TGTGCCAGCAGTTCCGGGACAGGGACTTACTACGAGCAGTACTTC. The chain is built from TRBV28 and TRBJ2-7; 9 positions match TRBD1. This CDR3 contains 15 residues. Germline values: CDR1 MDHEN, CDR2 SYDVKM. The ends lost 4 bases at V and 3 bases at J; junction bases unmatched: 7.

The chain has TRBV11-2 and TRBJ2-5; 8 bases line up with TRBD1. The J segment lost 7 bases and the V segment lost 3 bases, leaving 7 bases of the junction unmatched. The CDR3 contains 14 residues. From germline, CDR1 is SGHAT and CDR2 FQNNGV. CDR3 residues: CASSFDQGAMTQYF. The CDR3 nucleotides are TGTGCCAGCAGCTTCGACCAGGGGGCAATGACCCAGTACTTC.

The rearrangement uses TRBV29-1 and TRBJ2-7, with TRBD1 matching over 9 bases. The length of the CDR3 is 13 residues. After removal of 7 bases from V and 1 base from J, the junction contained 5 bases not matched to a gene. The V gene's germline CDR1 is SQVTM and CDR2 ANQGSEA. CDR3 protein: CSDDRGTSYEQYF. Here the CDR3 DNA reads TGCAGCGACGACAGGGGGACTTCCTACGAGCAGTACTTC.

The genes are TRBV2 and TRBJ2-5; D is ambiguous. The CDR3 sequence is 13 residues long. Germline V gene lookup returns CDR1 SNHLY and CDR2 FYNNEI. V was trimmed by 6 bases and J by 1 base, leaving 9 bases between them. The CDR3 reads CASRFRPQETQYF. The CDR3 DNA reads TGTGCCAGCAGATTTCGGCCCCAAGAGACCCAGTACTTC. Looking up the rest from reference TRBV2 and TRBJ2-5 gives the full variable domain: EPEVTQTPSHQVTQMGQEVILRCVPISNHLYFYWYRQILGQKVEFLVSFYNNEISEKSEIFDDQFSVERPDGSNFTLKIRSTKLEDSAMYFCASRFRPQETQYFGPGTRLLVL.

In this sample, this clone turned up a few times. The rearrangement joins TRBV6-1 to TRBJ2-7, with a possible D match to TRBD1 (5 bases). The CDR3 spans 15 residues. V shed 4 bases and J shed 5 bases, with 18 bases lying between them. Germline V CDR1 and CDR2: MNHNS, SASEGT. The DNA for the CDR3 is TGTGCCAGCAGTGGGTTGGGGCAGGGTAAAAACGAGCAGTACTTC. The encoded protein is CASSGLGQGKNEQYF.

The CDR3 DNA is TGTGCCAGCAGGGGGGAGAACTATGGCTACACCTTC. The encoded protein is CASRGENYGYTF. V gene TRBV7-9 combines with J gene TRBJ1-2, with D possibly TRBD1 on 5 matching bases. Germline V gene sequence: CDR1 SEHNR, CDR2 FQNEAQ (reference sequence). The CDR3 contains 12 residues. V gave up 6 bases and J gave up 2 bases, with 7 bases separating them. The variable domain in full, with the rest retrieved from reference TRBV7-9 and TRBJ1-2, is DTGVSQNPRHKITKRGQNVTFRCDPISEHNRLYWYRQTLGQGPEFLTYFQNEAQLEKSRLLSDRFSAERPKGSFSTLEIQRTEQGDSAMYLCASRGENYGYTFGSGTRLTVV.

The J gene is TRBJ2-2, the V gene TRBV19, with 9 bases matching TRBD1. Looked up from germline, CDR1 is LNHDA and CDR2 is SQIVND (reference sequence). V lost 9 bases to trimming and J lost 3 bases; unmatched junction nucleotides: 8. This CDR3 has 15 amino acids. As DNA, the CDR3 is TGTGCCAGCCTCCCCGGACAGGGGTACACCGGGGAGCTGTTTTTT. This codes for CASLPGQGYTGELFF.

The gene calls are TRBV2 and TRBJ2-7, with D possibly called TRBD1 or TRBD2 (5 bases each). Germline CDR1 is SNHLY and CDR2 is FYNNEI. The germline V and J ends were trimmed by 2 bases and 5 bases, with 16 bases remaining between them. The CDR3 spans 15 residues. CDR3 nucleotide sequence: TGTGCCAGCAGTGAAACTCCGGGACCGAGGGACGAGCAGTACTTC. This codes for CASSETPGPRDEQYF.

This chain links TRBV2 with TRBJ2-7; D not resolved. This CDR3 is built from 11 residues. Trimming took off 9 bases at V and 5 bases at J, with 11 bases between the two ends. Germline V gene lookup returns CDR1 SNHLY and CDR2 FYNNEI. CDR3 loop: CASLGGNEQYF. The CDR3 coding sequence is TGTGCCAGTCTGGGCGGAAACGAGCAGTACTTC.

This clone came up a few times. J is TRBJ1-1 and V is TRBV5-1; D is unresolved. The CDR3 is made up of 12 amino acids. Germline CDR1 reads SGHRS; CDR2 reads YFSETQ. V gave up 2 bases and J gave up 5 bases, with 7 bases separating them. In DNA form, the CDR3 reads TGCGCCAGCAGCTTCGGGCAGACTGAAGCTTTCTTT. The encoded protein is CASSFGQTEAFF.

The chain is built from TRBV10-3 and TRBJ1-1; 11 nucleotides match TRBD1. Germline V gene lookup returns CDR1 ENHRY and CDR2 SYGVKD. This CDR3 comprises 15 residues. Germline trimming cut 4 bases from V and 5 bases from J; bases unmatched to any gene: 6. CDR3 nucleotide sequence: TGTGCCATCAGTGGGGGACAGGGGGGACGGACTGAAGCTTTCTTT. It codes for CAISGGQGGRTEAFF.

This chain's CDR3 is CASSEGLAGLQETQYF. The CDR3 region has the DNA TGCGCCAGCAGTGAGGGACTAGCGGGCCTCCAAGAGACCCAGTACTTC. The V call is TRBV10-1, the J call TRBJ2-5; the match to TRBD2 covers 11 bases. This CDR3 has 16 amino acids. Germline V gene data show CDR1 as WNHNN and CDR2 as SYGVQD (reference sequence). V lost 2 bases to trimming and J lost 1 base; unmatched junction nucleotides: 3.

The V gene is TRBV27, the J gene TRBJ2-7; 9 bases line up with TRBD1. Trimming took 5 bases from V and 6 from J; bases not matched to a gene: 5. In germline, CDR1 is MNHEY, CDR2 SMNVEV (reference sequence). The CDR3 runs 13 residues. CDR3 loop: CASSPDRGGEQYF. Here the CDR3 DNA reads TGTGCCAGCAGTCCGGACAGGGGCGGCGAGCAGTACTTC.

This clone showed up just once. The genes are TRBV30 and TRBJ2-7; 9 bases fit TRBD1. Unmatched junction bases numbered 9, after V lost 3 bases and J lost 3 bases. Germline loops: CDR1 GTSNPN, CDR2 SVGIG (reference sequence). This CDR3 is 15 amino acids long. The CDR3 DNA reads as TGTGCCTGGAGGAGAACAGGGGGCCCGTACTACGAGCAGTACTTC. This encodes CAWRRTGGPYYEQYF.